The 10 T cell receptor beta chains listed next were all sequenced from one sample in a study of blood T cell repertoires in COVID-19. Clones were sequenced by immunoSEQ multiplex PCR, and TCRdb holds only the in-frame ones, with some missing. The top ten hold around a tenth of the sample, which has roughly 200,000 clones, 81% seen once. The sample comprised PBMCs or T cells enriched from blood (not recorded which). The receptor set was obtained from a man aged 40-55 years who had recovered from COVID-19.

The CDR3 region has the DNA TGTGCCAGCAGCCCCCTGCGAGGGCTTCCCTCTGGAAACACCATATATTTT. It codes for CASSPLRGLPSGNTIYF. The chain employs TRBV7-9 and TRBJ1-3; D call uncertain. CDR3 length equals 17 residues. V was cut by 5 bases and J by 0 bases, with 17 bases left in between. Germline V gives CDR1 SEHNR, CDR2 FQNEAQ (reference sequence).

This chain uses TRBV2 with TRBJ2-5, with a tentative D call TRBD2 (6 bases). This CDR3 comprises 15 residues. Germline values: CDR1 SNHLY, CDR2 FYNNEI. V was trimmed by 11 bases and J by 0 bases, leaving 19 bases between them. The CDR3 region is CASGGAGNYQETQYF. CDR3 nucleotide sequence: TGTGCCTCCGGGGGAGCGGGCAATTACCAAGAGACCCAGTACTTC.

This chain connects TRBV15 to TRBJ1-4, with unresolved D. Germline V gives CDR1 LNHNV, CDR2 YYDKDF (reference sequence). The CDR3 extends over 15 amino acids. V lost 0 bases, J lost 8 bases, and 13 bases lay in between. CDR3 sequence: CATSRDQPTAEKLFF. The CDR3 region has the DNA TGTGCCACCAGCAGAGATCAACCAACCGCGGAAAAACTGTTTTTT.

The chain is built from TRBV10-2 and TRBJ1-2; D not certain. This CDR3 is 13 amino acids long. V was shortened by 6 bases and J by 0 bases, with 8 bases between the two germline ends. The germline gives CDR1 WSHSY, CDR2 SAAADI. The CDR3 DNA sequence: TGCGCCAGCAGGACGGAGACTAACTATGGCTACACCTTC. The encoded protein is CASRTETNYGYTF.

V gene TRBV5-6 combines with J gene TRBJ2-5; 8 positions match TRBD1. Germline loops: CDR1 SGHDT, CDR2 YYEEEE. The CDR3 totals 14 residues. J lost 2 bases, V lost 3 bases, and 3 bases had no gene match. The CDR3 DNA is TGTGCCAGCAGCTACGGACAGGGTCAAGAGACCCAGTACTTC. Amino acid sequence: CASSYGQGQETQYF.

The table lists this clone with a count of one. V gene TRBV12-5 combines with J gene TRBJ2-2; 7 positions agree with TRBD2. The germline V gene has CDR1 LGHNT and CDR2 FRNRAP. The CDR3 has 19 amino acids. Trimming cost V 3 bases and J 0 bases; bases outside gene matches: 13. CDR3 DNA: TGTGCTAGTGGTTTCCTATCTTTGGGACTACGGACGAACACCGGGGAGCTGTTTTTT. Translation gives CASGFLSLGLRTNTGELFF.

J is TRBJ2-7 and V is TRBV9; weak D call: TRBD2 (6 bases). V shed 2 bases and J shed 10 bases, with 13 bases lying between them. Germline assignment: CDR1 SGDLS and CDR2 YYNGEE. The CDR3 totals 12 residues. DNA for the CDR3: TGTGCCAGCAGCGTCGGAGGAGGGCTACAGTACTTC. It is translated as CASSVGGGLQYF.

The V gene is TRBV2, the J gene TRBJ2-2; 8 positions agree with TRBD1. This CDR3 has 14 residues. V lost 11 bases to trimming and J lost 3 bases; unmatched junction nucleotides: 8. Germline-derived CDR1 and CDR2 are SNHLY and FYNNEI. Written as DNA, the CDR3 is TGTGCCGGAAACAGGGGGTCCTACACCGGGGAGCTGTTTTTT. Protein sequence: CAGNRGSYTGELFF. Looking up the rest from reference TRBV2 and TRBJ2-2 gives the full variable domain: EPEVTQTPSHQVTQMGQEVILRCVPISNHLYFYWYRQILGQKVEFLVSFYNNEISEKSEIFDDQFSVERPDGSNFTLKIRSTKLEDSAMYFCAGNRGSYTGELFFGEGSRLTVL.

V usage is TRBV6-5 and J usage is TRBJ1-6; tentative D call: TRBD1 (6 bases). V lost 4 bases and J lost 10, with 14 bases in between. Germline V gene data show CDR1 as MNHEY and CDR2 as SVGAGI. The CDR3 is 14 residues long. CDR3 region: CASSSDRLRSPLHF. CDR3 DNA sequence: TGTGCCAGCAGTTCCGACAGGCTTAGGTCACCCCTCCACTTT.

The chain links TRBV18 to TRBJ1-2, with 7 bases identical to TRBD1. Germline trimming cut 2 bases from V and 5 bases from J; bases unmatched to any gene: 11. CDR1 and CDR2 (germline): KGHSH, LQKENI. CDR3 size: 16 residues. As DNA, the CDR3 is TGTGCCAGCTCACCAACCCGGGACAGAGGTTTATATGGCTACACCTTC. Translated, it gives CASSPTRDRGLYGYTF. The variable domain in full, with the rest retrieved from reference TRBV18 and TRBJ1-2, is NAGVMQNPRHLVRRRGQEARLRCSPMKGHSHVYWYRQLPEEGLKFMVYLQKENIIDESGMPKERFSAEFPKEGPSILRIQQVVRGDSAAYFCASSPTRDRGLYGYTFGSGTRLTVV.